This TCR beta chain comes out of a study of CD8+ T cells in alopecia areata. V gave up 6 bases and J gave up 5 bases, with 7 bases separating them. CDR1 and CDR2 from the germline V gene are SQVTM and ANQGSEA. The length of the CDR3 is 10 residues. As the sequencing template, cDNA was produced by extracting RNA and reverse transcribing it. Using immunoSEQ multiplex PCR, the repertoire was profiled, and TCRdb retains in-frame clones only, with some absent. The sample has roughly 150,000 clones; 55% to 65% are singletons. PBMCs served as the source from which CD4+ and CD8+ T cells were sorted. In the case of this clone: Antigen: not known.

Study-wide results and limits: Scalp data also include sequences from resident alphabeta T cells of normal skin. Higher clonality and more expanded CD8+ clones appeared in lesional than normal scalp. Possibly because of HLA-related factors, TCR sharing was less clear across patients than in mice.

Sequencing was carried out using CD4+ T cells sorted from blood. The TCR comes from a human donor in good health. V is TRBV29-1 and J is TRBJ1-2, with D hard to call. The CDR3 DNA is TGCAGCGTCACAGAGTATGGCTACACCTTC. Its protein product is CSVTEYGYTF. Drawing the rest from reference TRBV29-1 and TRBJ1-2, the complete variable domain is SAVISQKPSRDICQRGTSLTIQCQVDSQVTMMFWYRQQPGQSLTLIATANQGSEATYESGFVIDKFPISRPNLTFSTLTVSNMSPEDSSIYLCSVTEYGYTFGSGTRLTVV.